Sequencing of this T cell receptor (beta chain) was carried out in a study of blood T cell repertoires in COVID-19. Study-level information: Italy, Spain and the United States were the sources of the convalescent and acute COVID-19 samples. From T cells, B-cell-depleted T cells, or PBMCs came the material, which was cDNA or gDNA.

Germline-derived CDR1 and CDR2 are LNHNV and YYDKDF (reference sequence). The CDR3 extends over 13 amino acids. V was pared by 4 bases and J by 1 base, with 7 bases between. Authors' processing steps: Estimation of nucleated cell counts was performed using reference gene primer amplification. Here immunoSEQ multiplex PCR was the method, and the copy in TCRdb shows in-frame clones only, minus some. That table gives V, J and clone size, and the DNA gave D and trimming. This table holds 200,000 to 250,000 clones, approximately 86% found once. This receptor was obtained from a man aged 55 to 70 with acute or convalescent COVID-19. V gene TRBV15 combines with J gene TRBJ1-1; D is unresolved. What was sequenced was peripheral blood. The CDR3 DNA is TGTGCCACCAGCATCCGGGGGAACACTGAAGCTTTCTTT. Protein product: CATSIRGNTEAFF.